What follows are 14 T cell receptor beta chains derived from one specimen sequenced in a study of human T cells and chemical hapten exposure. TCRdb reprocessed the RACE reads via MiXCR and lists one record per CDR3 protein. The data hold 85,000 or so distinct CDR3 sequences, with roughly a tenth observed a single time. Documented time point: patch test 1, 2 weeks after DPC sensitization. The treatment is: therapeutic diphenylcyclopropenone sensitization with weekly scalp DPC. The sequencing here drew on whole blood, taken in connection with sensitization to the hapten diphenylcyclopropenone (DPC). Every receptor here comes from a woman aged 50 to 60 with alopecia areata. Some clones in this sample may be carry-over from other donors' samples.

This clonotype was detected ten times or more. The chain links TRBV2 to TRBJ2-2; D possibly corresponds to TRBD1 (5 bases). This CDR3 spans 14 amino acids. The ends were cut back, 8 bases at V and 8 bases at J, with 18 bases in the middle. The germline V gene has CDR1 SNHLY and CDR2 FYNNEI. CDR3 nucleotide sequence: TGTGCCAGCGGCCAAGGGGCCCTGTCGGGGGAGCTGTTTTTT. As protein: CASGQGALSGELFF.

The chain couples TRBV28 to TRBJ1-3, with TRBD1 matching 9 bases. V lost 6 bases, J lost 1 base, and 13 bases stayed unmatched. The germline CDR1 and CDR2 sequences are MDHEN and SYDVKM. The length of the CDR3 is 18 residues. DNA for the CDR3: TGTGCCAGCAGCAATTCCCCCGGGACAGGGTTATCTGGAAACACCATATATTTT. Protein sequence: CASSNSPGTGLSGNTIYF. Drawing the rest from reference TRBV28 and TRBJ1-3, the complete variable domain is DVKVTQSSRYLVKRTGEKVFLECVQDMDHENMFWYRQDPGLGLRLIYFSYDVKMKEKGDIPEGYSVSREKKERFSLILESASTNQTSMYLCASSNSPGTGLSGNTIYFGEGSWLTVV.

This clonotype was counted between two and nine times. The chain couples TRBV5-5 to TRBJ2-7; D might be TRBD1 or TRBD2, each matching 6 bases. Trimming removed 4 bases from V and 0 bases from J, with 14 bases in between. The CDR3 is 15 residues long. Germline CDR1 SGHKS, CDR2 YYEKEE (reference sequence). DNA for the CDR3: TGTGCCAGCAGCGGCGCGGGACACTTCTCCTACGAGCAGTACTTC. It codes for CASSGAGHFSYEQYF.

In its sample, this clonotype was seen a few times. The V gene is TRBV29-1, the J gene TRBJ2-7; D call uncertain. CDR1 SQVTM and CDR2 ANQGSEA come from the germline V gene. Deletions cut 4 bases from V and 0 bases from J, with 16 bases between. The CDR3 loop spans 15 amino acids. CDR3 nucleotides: TGCAGCGTTGCCTTGGGTCTTATTAGCTCCTACGAGCAGTACTTC. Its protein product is CSVALGLISSYEQYF.

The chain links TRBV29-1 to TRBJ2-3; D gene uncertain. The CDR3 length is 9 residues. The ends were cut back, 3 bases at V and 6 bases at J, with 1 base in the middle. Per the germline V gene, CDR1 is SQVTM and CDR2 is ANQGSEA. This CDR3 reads CSVDDTQYF. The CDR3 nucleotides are TGCAGCGTTGATGATACGCAGTATTTT.

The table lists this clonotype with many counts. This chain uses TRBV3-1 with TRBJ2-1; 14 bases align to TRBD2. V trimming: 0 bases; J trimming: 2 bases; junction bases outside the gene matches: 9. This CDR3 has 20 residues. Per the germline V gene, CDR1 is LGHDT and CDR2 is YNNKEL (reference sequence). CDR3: CASSQEGLAGGTSTYNEQFF. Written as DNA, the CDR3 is TGTGCCAGCAGCCAAGAAGGACTAGCGGGAGGTACCTCAACCTACAATGAGCAGTTCTTC.

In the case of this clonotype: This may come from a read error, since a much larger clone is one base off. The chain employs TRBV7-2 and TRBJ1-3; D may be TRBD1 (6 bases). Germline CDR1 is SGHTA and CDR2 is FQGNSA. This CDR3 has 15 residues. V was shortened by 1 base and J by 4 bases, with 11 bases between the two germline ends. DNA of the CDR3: TGTGCCAGCAGCTTAGGCAGGGGAGCGGGAAACACCATATATTTT. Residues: CASSLGRGAGNTIYF. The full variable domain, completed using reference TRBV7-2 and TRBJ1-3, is GAGVSQSPSNKVTEKGKDVELRCDPISGHTALYWYRQSLGQGLEFLIYFQGNSAPDKSGLPSDRFSAERTGGSVSTLTIQRTQQEDSAVYLCASSLGRGAGNTIYFGEGSWLTVV.

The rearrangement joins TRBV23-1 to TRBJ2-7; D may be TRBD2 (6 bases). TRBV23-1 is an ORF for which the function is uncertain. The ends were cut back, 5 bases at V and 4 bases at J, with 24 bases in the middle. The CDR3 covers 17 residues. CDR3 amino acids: CASSENWDSPAPYEQYF. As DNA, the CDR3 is TGCGCCAGCAGTGAAAATTGGGACTCCCCGGCCCCTTACGAGCAGTACTTC.

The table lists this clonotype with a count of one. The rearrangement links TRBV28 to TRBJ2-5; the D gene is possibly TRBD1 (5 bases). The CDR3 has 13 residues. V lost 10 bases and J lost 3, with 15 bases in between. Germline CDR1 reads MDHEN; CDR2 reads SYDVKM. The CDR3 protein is CAIGVGVEETQYF. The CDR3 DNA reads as TGTGCCATAGGGGTTGGCGTGGAAGAGACCCAGTACTTC.

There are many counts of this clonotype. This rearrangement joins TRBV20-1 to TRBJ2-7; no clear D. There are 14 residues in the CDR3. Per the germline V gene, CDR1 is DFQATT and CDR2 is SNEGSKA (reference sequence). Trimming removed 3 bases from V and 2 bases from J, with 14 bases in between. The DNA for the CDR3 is TGCAGTGCTAGTTCTGGCGGCCCGACCTACGAGCAGTACTTC. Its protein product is CSASSGGPTYEQYF.

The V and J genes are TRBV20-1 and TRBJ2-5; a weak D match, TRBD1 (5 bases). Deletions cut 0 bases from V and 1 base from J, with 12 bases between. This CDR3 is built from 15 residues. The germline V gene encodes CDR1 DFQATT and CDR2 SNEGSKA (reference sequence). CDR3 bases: TGCAGTGCTAGAGATCTGGGGCAGGGCCAAGAGACCCAGTACTTC. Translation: CSARDLGQGQETQYF.

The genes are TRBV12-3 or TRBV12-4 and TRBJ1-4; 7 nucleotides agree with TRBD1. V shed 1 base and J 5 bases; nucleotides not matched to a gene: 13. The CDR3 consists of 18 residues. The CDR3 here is CASSLEVIRGQRNEKLFF. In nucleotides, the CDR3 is TGTGCCAGCAGTTTAGAAGTTATTCGGGGACAGAGAAATGAAAAACTGTTTTTT.

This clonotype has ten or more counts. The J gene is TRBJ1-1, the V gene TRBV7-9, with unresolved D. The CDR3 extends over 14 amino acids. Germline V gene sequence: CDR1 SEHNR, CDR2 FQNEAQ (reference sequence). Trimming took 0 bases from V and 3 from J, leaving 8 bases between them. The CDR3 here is CASSLAGQHTEAFF. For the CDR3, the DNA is TGTGCCAGCAGCTTAGCGGGCCAACACACTGAAGCTTTCTTT.

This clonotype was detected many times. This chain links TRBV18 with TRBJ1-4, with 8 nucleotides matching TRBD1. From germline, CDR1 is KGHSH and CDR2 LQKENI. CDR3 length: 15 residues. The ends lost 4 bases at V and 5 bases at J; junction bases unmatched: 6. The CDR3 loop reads CASSLRQGKNEKLFF. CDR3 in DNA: TGTGCCAGCTCACTCAGACAGGGGAAGAATGAAAAACTGTTTTTT.